This T cell receptor (beta chain) was captured in a study of blood T cell repertoires in COVID-19. Across the whole study: COVID-19 samples from acute and convalescent phases originated in the United States, Italy and Spain. PBMCs, B-cell-depleted T cells, or T cells provided the cDNA or gDNA that made up the material.

CDR1 and CDR2 (germline): MNHEY, SVGEGT. V was shortened by 6 bases and J by 4 bases, with 15 bases between the two germline ends. This CDR3 has 14 amino acids. In the original analysis: Reference gene primer amplification gave estimated nucleated cell counts. Data came from immunoSEQ multiplex PCR; TCRdb stores just in-frame clones and leaves some out. V and J calls and clone size are as listed in that table; D and trimming were resolved from the DNA. The table includes around 250,000 clones, roughly 80% detected once. The origin of this receptor is a man aged 60 to 69 who had recovered from COVID-19. The chain employs TRBV6-2 or TRBV6-3 and TRBJ2-5; no clear D gene. Sequencing input: peripheral blood. The CDR3 bases are TGTGCCAGCAGCCGAGACACTGCCGGAGAGACCCAGTACTTC. Translated: CASSRDTAGETQYF.